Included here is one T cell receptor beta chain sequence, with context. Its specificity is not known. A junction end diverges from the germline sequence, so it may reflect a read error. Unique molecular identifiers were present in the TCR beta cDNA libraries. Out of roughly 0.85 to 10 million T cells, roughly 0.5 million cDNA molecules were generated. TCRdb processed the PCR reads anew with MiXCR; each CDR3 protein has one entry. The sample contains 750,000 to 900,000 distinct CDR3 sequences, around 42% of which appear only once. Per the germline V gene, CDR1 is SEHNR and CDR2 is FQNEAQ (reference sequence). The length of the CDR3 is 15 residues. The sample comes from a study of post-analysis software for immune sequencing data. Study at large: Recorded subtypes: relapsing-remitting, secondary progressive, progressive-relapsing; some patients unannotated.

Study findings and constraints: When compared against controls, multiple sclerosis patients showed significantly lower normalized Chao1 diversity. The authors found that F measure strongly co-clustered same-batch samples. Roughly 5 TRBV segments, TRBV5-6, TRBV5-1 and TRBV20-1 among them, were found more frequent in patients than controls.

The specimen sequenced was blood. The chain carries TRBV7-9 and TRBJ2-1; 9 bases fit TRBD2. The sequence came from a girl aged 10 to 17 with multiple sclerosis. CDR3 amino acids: CASSQREDSYNERFF. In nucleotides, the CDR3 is TGTGCCAGCAGTCAGCGGGAGGACTCCTACAATGAGCGGTTCTTC. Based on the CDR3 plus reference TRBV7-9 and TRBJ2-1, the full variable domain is DTGVSQNPRHKITKRGQNVTFRCDPISEHNRLYWYRQTLGQGPEFLTYFQNEAQLEKSRLLSDRFSAERPKGSFSTLEIQRTEQGDSAMYLCASSQREDSYNERFFGPGTRLTVL.